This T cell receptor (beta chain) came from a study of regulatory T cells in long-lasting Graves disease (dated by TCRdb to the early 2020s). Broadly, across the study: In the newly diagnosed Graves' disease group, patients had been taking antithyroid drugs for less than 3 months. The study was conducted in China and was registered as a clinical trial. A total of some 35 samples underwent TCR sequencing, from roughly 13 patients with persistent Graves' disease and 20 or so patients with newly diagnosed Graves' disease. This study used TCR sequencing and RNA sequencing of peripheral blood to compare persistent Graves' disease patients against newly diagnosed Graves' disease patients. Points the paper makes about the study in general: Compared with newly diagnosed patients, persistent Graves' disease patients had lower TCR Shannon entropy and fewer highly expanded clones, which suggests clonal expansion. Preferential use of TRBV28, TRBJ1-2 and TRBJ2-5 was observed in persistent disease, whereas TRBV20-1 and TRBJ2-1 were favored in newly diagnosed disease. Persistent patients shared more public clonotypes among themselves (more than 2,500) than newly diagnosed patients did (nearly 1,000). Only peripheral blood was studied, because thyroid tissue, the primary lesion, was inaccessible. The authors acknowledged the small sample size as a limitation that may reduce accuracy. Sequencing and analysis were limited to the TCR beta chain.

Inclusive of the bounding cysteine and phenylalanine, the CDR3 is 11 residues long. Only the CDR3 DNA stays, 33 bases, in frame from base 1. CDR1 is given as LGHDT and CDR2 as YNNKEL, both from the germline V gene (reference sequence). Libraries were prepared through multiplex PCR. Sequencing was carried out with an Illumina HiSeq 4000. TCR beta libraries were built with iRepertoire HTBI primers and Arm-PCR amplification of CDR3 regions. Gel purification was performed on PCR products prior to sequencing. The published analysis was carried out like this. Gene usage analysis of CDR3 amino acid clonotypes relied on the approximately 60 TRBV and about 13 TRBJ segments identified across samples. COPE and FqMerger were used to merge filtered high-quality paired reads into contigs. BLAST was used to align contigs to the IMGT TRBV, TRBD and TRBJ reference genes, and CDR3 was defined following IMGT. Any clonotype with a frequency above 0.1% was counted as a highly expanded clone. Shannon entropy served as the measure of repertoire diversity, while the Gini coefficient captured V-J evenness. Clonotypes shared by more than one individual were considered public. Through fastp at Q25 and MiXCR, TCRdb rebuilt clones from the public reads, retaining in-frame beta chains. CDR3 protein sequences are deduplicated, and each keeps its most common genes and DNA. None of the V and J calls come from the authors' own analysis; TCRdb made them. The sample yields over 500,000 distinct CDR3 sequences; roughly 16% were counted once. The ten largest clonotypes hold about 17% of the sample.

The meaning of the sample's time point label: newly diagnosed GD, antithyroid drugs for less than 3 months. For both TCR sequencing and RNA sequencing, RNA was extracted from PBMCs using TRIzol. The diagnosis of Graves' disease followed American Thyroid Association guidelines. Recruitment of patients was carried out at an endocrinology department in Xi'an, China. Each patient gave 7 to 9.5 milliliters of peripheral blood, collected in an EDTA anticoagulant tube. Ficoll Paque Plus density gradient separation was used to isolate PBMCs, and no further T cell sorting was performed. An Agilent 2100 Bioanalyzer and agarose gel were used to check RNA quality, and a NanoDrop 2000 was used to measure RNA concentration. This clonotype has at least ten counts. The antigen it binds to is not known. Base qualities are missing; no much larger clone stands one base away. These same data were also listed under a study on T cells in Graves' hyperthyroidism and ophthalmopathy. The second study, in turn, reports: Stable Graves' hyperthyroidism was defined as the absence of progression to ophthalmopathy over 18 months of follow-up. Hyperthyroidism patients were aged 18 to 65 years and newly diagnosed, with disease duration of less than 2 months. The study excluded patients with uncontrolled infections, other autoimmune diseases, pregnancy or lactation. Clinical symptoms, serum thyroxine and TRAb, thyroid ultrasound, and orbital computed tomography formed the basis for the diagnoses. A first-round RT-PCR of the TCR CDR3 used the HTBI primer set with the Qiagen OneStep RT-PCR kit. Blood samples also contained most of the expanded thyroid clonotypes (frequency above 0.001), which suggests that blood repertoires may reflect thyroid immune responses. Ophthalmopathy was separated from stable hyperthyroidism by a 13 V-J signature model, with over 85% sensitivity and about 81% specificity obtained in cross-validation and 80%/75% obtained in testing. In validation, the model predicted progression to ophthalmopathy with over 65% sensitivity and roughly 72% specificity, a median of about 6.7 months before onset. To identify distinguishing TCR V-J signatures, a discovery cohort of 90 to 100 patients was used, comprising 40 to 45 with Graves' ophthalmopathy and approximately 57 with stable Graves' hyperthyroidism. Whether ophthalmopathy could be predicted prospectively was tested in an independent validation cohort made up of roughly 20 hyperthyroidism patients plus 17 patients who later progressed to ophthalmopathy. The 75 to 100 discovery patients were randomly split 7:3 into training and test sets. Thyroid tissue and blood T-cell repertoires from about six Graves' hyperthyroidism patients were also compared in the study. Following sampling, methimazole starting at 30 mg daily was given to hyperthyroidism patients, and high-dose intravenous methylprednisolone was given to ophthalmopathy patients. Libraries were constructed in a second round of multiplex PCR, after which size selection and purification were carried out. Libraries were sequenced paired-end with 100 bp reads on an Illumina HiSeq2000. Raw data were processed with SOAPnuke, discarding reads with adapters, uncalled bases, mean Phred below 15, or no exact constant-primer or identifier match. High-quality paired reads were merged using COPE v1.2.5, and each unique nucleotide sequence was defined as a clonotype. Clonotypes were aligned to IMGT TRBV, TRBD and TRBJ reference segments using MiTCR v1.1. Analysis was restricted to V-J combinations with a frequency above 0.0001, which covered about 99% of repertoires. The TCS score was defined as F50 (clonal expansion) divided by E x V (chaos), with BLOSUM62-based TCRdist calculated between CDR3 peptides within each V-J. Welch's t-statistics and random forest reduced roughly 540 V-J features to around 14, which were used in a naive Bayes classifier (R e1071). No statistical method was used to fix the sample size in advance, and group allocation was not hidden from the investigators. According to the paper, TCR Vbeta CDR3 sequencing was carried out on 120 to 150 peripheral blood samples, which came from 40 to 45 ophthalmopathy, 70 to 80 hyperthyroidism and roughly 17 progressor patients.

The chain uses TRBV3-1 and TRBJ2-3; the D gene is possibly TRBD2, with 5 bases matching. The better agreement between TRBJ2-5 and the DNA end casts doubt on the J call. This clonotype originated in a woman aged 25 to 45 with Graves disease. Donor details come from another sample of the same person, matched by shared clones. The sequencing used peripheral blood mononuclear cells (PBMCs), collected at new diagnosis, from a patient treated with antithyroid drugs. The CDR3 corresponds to CASSVRDTQYF. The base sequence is TGTGCCAGCAGCGTCCGGGATACCCAGTACTTC.